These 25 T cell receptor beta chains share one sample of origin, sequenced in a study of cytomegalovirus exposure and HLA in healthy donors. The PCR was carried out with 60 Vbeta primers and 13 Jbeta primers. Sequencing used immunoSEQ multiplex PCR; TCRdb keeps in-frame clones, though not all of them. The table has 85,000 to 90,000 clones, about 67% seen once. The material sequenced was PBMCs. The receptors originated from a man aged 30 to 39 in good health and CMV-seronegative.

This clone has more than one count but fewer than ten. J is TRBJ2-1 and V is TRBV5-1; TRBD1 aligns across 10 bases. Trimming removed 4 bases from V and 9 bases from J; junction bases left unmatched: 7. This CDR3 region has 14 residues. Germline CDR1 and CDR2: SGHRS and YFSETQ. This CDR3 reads CASSRDRGRSEQFF. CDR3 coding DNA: TGCGCCAGCAGCCGGGACAGGGGTAGGAGTGAGCAGTTCTTC.

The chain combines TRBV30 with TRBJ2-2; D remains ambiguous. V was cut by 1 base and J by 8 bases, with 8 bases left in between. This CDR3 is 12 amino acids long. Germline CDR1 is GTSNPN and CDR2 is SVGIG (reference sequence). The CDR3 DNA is TGTGCCTGGAGTGCAACTATAGGGGAGCTGTTTTTT. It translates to CAWSATIGELFF. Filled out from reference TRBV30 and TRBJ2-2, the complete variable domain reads SQTIHQWPATLVQPVGSPLSLECTVEGTSNPNLYWYRQAAGRGLQLLFYSVGIGQISSEVPQNLSASRPQDRQFILSSKKLLLSDSGFYLCAWSATIGELFFGEGSRLTVL.

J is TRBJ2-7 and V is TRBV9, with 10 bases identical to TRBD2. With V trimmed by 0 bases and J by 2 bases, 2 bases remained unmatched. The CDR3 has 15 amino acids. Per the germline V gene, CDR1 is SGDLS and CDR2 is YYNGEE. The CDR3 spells CASSVGLAGAYEQYF. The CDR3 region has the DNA TGTGCCAGCAGCGTAGGCCTAGCGGGAGCCTACGAGCAGTACTTC.

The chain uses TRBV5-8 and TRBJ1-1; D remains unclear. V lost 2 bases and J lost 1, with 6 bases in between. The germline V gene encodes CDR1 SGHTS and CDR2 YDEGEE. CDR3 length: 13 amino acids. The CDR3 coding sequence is TGTGCCAGCAGCTTTTCATCGAACACTGAAGCTTTCTTT. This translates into CASSFSSNTEAFF. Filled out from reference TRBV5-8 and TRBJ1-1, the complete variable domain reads EAGVTQSPTHLIKTRGQQATLRCSPISGHTSVYWYQQALGLGLQFLLWYDEGEERNRGNFPPRFSGRQFPNYSSELNVNALELEDSALYLCASSFSSNTEAFFGQGTRLTVV.

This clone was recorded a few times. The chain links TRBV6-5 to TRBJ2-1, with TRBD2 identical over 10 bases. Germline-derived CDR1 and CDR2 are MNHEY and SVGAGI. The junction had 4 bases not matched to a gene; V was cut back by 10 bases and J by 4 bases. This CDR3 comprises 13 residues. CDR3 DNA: TGTGCCACCGGACTAGCGGTATACAATGAGCAGTTCTTC. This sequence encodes CATGLAVYNEQFF.

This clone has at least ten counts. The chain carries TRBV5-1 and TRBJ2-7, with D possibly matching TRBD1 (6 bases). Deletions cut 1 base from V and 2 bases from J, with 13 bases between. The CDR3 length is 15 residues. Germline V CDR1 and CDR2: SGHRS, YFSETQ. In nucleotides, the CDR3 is TGCGCCAGCAGCTTGAGGTTACAGGGAGCCTACGAGCAGTACTTC. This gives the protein CASSLRLQGAYEQYF.

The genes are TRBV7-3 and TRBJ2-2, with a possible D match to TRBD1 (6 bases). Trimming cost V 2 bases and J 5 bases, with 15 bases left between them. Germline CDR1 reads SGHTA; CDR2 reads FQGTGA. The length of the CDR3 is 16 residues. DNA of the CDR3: TGTGCCAGCAGCTTACCCATAACAGGGTTGACCGGGGAGCTGTTTTTT. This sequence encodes CASSLPITGLTGELFF.

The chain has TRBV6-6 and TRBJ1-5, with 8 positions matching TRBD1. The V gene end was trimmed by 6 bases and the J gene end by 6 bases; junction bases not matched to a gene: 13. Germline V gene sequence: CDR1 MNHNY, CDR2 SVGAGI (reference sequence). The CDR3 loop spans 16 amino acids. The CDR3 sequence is CASSHGQGGIFQPQHF. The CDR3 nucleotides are TGTGCCAGCAGCCACGGACAGGGAGGCATATTTCAGCCCCAGCATTTT.

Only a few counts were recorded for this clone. CDR3 sequence: CASSLATGGNQPQHF. CDR3 sequence (DNA): TGTGCCAGCAGTTTAGCTACAGGGGGCAATCAGCCCCAGCATTTT. This sequence joins TRBV28 and TRBJ1-5; TRBD1 aligns across 7 bases. Trimming took 2 bases from V and 2 from J; bases not matched to a gene: 3. CDR3 length equals 15 residues. The germline V gene has CDR1 MDHEN and CDR2 SYDVKM.

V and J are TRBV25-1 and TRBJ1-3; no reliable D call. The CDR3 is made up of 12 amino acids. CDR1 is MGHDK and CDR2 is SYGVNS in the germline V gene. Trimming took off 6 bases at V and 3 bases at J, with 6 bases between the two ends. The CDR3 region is CASSRVGNTIYF. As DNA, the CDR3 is TGTGCCAGCAGCCGGGTTGGAAACACCATATATTTT.

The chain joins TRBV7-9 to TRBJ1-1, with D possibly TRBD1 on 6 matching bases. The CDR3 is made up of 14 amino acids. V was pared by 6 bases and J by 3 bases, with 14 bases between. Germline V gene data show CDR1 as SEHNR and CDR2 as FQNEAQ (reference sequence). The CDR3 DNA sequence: TGTGCCAGCAGTAACAATGCAGGGGACACTGAAGCTTTCTTT. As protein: CASSNNAGDTEAFF.

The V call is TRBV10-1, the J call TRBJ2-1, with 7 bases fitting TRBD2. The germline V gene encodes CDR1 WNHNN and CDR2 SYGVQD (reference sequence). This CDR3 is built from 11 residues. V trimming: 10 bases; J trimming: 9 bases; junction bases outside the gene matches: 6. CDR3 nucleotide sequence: TGCGCCACCGAGGGAGGGTCTGAGCAGTTCTTC. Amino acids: CATEGGSEQFF.

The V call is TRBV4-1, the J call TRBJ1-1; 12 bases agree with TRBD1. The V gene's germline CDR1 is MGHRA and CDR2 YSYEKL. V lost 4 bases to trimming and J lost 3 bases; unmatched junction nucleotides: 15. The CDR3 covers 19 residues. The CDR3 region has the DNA TGCGCCAGCAGCCGCCAAATGGGGACAGGGGGCAGAGAGGACACTGAAGCTTTCTTT. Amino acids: CASSRQMGTGGREDTEAFF.

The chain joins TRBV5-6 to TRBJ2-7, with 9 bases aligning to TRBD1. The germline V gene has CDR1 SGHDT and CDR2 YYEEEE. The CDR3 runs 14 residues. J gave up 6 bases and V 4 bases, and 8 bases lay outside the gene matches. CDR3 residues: CASSPGQGRVEQYF. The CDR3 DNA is TGTGCCAGCAGCCCGGGACAGGGTAGAGTCGAGCAGTACTTC.

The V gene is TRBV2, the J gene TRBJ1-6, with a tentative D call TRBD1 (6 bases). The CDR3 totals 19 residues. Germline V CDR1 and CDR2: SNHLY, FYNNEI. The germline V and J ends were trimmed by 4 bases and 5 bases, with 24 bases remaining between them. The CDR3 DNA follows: TGTGCCAGCAGTGGGAAACAGGGAAGGTTAGGGGTGGATAATTCACCCCTCCACTTT. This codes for CASSGKQGRLGVDNSPLHF.

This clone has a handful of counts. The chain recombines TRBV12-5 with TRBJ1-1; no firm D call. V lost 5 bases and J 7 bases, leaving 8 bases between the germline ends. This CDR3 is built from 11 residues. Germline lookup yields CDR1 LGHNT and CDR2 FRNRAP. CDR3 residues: CASGLYGEAFF. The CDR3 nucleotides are TGTGCTAGTGGTCTCTACGGTGAAGCTTTCTTT.

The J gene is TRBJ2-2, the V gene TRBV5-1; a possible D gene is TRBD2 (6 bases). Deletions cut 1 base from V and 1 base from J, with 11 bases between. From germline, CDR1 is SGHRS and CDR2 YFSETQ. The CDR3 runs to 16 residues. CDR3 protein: CASSLRSGQNTGELFF. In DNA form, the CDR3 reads TGCGCCAGCAGCTTGCGTAGCGGCCAGAACACCGGGGAGCTGTTTTTT.

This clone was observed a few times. The CDR3 loop is CASSELGTSPIGQYF. For the CDR3, the DNA is TGCGCCAGCAGTGAATTAGGGACATCACCTATCGGGCAGTACTTC. The chain recombines TRBV10-1 with TRBJ2-7; tentatively, D is TRBD1 (6 bases). V was shortened by 3 bases and J by 9 bases, with 21 bases between the two germline ends. Germline V gives CDR1 WNHNN, CDR2 SYGVQD (reference sequence). This CDR3 spans 15 amino acids.

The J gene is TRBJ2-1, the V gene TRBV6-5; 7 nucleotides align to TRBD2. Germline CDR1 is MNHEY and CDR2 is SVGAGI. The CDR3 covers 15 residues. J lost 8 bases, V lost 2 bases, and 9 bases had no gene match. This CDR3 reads CASSYRSGIRDEQFF. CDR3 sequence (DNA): TGTGCCAGCAGTTACAGGAGCGGGATTAGGGATGAGCAGTTCTTC.

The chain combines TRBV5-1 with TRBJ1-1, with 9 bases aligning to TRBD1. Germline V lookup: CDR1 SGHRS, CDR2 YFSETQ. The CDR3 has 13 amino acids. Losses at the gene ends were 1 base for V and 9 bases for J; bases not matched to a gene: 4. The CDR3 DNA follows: TGCGCCAGCAGCTTGACAGGGGGCGACAAAGCTTTCTTT. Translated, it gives CASSLTGGDKAFF.

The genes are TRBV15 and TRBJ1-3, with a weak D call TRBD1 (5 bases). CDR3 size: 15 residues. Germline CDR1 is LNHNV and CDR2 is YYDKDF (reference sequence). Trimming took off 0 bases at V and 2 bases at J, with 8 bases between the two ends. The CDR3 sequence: CATSREWGAGNTIYF. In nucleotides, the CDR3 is TGTGCCACCAGCAGAGAGTGGGGGGCTGGAAACACCATATATTTT.

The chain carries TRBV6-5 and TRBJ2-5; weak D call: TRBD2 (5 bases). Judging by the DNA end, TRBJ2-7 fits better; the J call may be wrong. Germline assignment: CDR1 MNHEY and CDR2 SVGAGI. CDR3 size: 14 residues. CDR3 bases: TGTGCCAGCAGTTACAGGGAGAATTCCTACGAGCAGTACTTC. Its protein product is CASSYRENSYEQYF.

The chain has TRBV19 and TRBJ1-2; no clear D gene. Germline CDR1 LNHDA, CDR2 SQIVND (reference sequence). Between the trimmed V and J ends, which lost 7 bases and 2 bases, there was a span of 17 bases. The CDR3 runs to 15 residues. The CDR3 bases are TGTGCCAGTACCCCCTCTAGACTGGCCAACTATGGCTACACCTTC. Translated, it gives CASTPSRLANYGYTF.

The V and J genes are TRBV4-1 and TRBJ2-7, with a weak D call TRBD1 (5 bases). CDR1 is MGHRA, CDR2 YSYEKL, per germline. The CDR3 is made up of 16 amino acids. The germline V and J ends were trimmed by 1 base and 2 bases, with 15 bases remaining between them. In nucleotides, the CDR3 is TGCGCCAGCAGCCAAGCGCTGCCAGGGTTAACCTACGAGCAGTACTTC. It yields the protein CASSQALPGLTYEQYF.

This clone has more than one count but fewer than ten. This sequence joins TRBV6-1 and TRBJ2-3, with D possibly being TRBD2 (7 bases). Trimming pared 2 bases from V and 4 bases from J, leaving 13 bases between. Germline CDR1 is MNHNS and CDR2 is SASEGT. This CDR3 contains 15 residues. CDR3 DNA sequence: TGTGCCAGCAGTGAAATCAGGGGAGGGTCAGATACGCAGTATTTT. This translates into CASSEIRGGSDTQYF.